What follows are 18 T cell receptor beta chains derived from one specimen sequenced in a study of shared clonotypes between healthy human individuals. Sequencing used immunoSEQ multiplex PCR; TCRdb keeps in-frame clones, though not all of them. Of about 600,000 clones listed, about 98% are singletons. CD8 cells classed as naive were CD45RO-negative and positively selected for CCR7, excluding terminally differentiated effector memory CD45RA+ cells. Sequenced input: naive CD8+ T cells sorted from blood. The receptors come from a man aged 25 to 40 in good health.

This clone was found once. The V and J genes are TRBV6-5 and TRBJ1-2, with 7 positions matching TRBD1. CDR1 is MNHEY and CDR2 is SVGAGI in the germline V gene. V lost 7 bases and J lost 3; bases outside the gene matches: 2. CDR3 size: 12 residues. This chain's CDR3 is CASNGQDYGYTF. The CDR3 DNA sequence: TGTGCCAGCAACGGACAGGACTATGGCTACACCTTC.

A note on this clone: Other DNA sequences of this sample code for an identical CDR3. This chain joins TRBV27 and TRBJ1-5, with D hard to call. The germline CDR1 and CDR2 sequences are MNHEY and SMNVEV (reference sequence). V was shortened by 5 bases and J by 2 bases, with 7 bases between the two germline ends. There are 13 residues in the CDR3. Here the CDR3 reads CASSLMGNQPQHF. The CDR3 bases are TGTGCCAGCAGTCTTATGGGCAATCAGCCCCAGCATTTT.

The rearrangement uses TRBV7-9 and TRBJ2-7, with 7 bases aligning to TRBD1. The V gene end was trimmed by 6 bases and the J gene end by 1 base; junction bases not matched to a gene: 9. This CDR3 spans 15 amino acids. Germline CDR1 reads SEHNR; CDR2 reads FQNEAQ (reference sequence). The CDR3: CASRSGSGQSYEQYF. In nucleotides, the CDR3 is TGTGCCAGCAGGTCAGGATCGGGACAGTCCTACGAGCAGTACTTC. Full variable domain (remainder filled in from reference TRBV7-9 and TRBJ2-7): DTGVSQNPRHKITKRGQNVTFRCDPISEHNRLYWYRQTLGQGPEFLTYFQNEAQLEKSRLLSDRFSAERPKGSFSTLEIQRTEQGDSAMYLCASRSGSGQSYEQYFGPGTRLTVT.

The rearrangement uses TRBV4-1 and TRBJ1-5; no firm D call. Trimming took 0 bases from V and 0 from J, leaving 9 bases between them. Germline values: CDR1 MGHRA, CDR2 YSYEKL. CDR3 size: 16 residues. The CDR3 nucleotides are TGCGCCAGCAGCCAAGAAGGCGGAAATAGCAATCAGCCCCAGCATTTT. This encodes CASSQEGGNSNQPQHF.

The chain employs TRBV6-5 and TRBJ2-7; 7 nucleotides agree with TRBD1. The V and J ends lost 7 bases and 1 base, in that order; junction bases with no gene match: 7. Looked up from germline, CDR1 is MNHEY and CDR2 is SVGAGI. CDR3 length equals 14 residues. In DNA form, the CDR3 reads TGTGCCAGCAAAAAAGGGACAGAATCCTACGAGCAGTACTTC. It is translated as CASKKGTESYEQYF.

The J gene is TRBJ2-7, the V gene TRBV7-9; a possible D gene is TRBD2 (6 bases). Trimming stripped 5 bases from V and 5 bases from J, with 28 bases between. Germline CDR1 SEHNR, CDR2 FQNEAQ (reference sequence). CDR3 length: 18 amino acids. CDR3 loop: CASSIPAGGITISNEQYF. CDR3 in DNA: TGTGCCAGCAGCATCCCGGCGGGCGGGATAACAATTTCCAACGAGCAGTACTTC.

The chain combines TRBV19 with TRBJ2-1; 7 bases agree with TRBD2. This CDR3 contains 14 residues. From germline, CDR1 is LNHDA and CDR2 SQIVND (reference sequence). Germline trimming cut 2 bases from V and 8 bases from J; bases unmatched to any gene: 6. CDR3 nucleotides: TGTGCCAGTAGTATATACGGCGGGAGCTATGAGCAGTTCTTC. Translating gives CASSIYGGSYEQFF.

On this clone itself: The sample contains more than one DNA sequence encoding this CDR3. The rearrangement joins TRBV7-9 to TRBJ2-7; weak D call: TRBD2 (5 bases). Germline loops: CDR1 SEHNR, CDR2 FQNEAQ (reference sequence). V lost 4 bases, J lost 0 bases, and 7 bases lay in between. This CDR3 contains 13 residues. The CDR3 bases are TGTGCCAGCAGCTCGGGAACCTCCTACGAGCAGTACTTC. Protein sequence: CASSSGTSYEQYF.

This chain connects TRBV28 to TRBJ2-3; 8 bases map to TRBD1. The junction had 10 bases not matched to a gene; V was cut back by 6 bases and J by 2 bases. Germline assignment: CDR1 MDHEN and CDR2 SYDVKM. There are 16 residues in the CDR3. The CDR3 reads CASSLLGTGDTDTQYF. CDR3 in DNA: TGTGCCAGCAGCCTCTTGGGGACAGGAGACACAGATACGCAGTATTTT.

The chain uses TRBV7-9 and TRBJ1-2, with 7 bases that match TRBD1. Germline V CDR1 and CDR2: SEHNR, FQNEAQ (reference sequence). CDR3 size: 13 residues. With V trimmed by 5 bases and J by 4 bases, 4 bases remained unmatched. Written as DNA, the CDR3 is TGTGCCAGCAGCCGGACAGGCCGCTATGGCTACACCTTC. Encoded protein: CASSRTGRYGYTF.

This clone came up once. The chain couples TRBV11-2 to TRBJ2-7; D not resolved. Germline V CDR1 and CDR2: SGHAT, FQNNGV. CDR3 length: 13 amino acids. The V end was cut by 0 bases, the J end by 4 bases, with 7 bases between. The DNA for the CDR3 is TGTGCCAGCAGCTTAGAAAACCCTTACGAGCAGTACTTC. Protein: CASSLENPYEQYF. Using reference TRBV11-2 and TRBJ2-7 for the parts outside the CDR3, the full variable domain is EAGVAQSPRYKIIEKRQSVAFWCNPISGHATLYWYQQILGQGPKLLIQFQNNGVVDDSQLPKDRFSAERLKGVDSTLKIQPAKLEDSAVYLCASSLENPYEQYFGPGTRLTVT.

The chain carries TRBV27 and TRBJ2-7; a possible D gene is TRBD1 (5 bases). V was shortened by 0 bases and J by 3 bases, with 15 bases between the two germline ends. The CDR3 covers 16 residues. Germline V lookup: CDR1 MNHEY, CDR2 SMNVEV (reference sequence). The CDR3 DNA reads as TGTGCCAGCAGTTTATCGATAGGGGAAAACCTCTACGAGCAGTACTTC. This gives the protein CASSLSIGENLYEQYF.

For this clone: The sample contains more than one DNA sequence encoding this CDR3. The J gene is TRBJ2-7, the V gene TRBV27; D is perhaps TRBD1 or TRBD2 (5 bases each). The CDR3 contains 11 residues. Per the germline V gene, CDR1 is MNHEY and CDR2 is SMNVEV (reference sequence). The V end lost 6 bases, the J end lost 7 bases, and 10 bases lay between the germline ends. The CDR3 reads CASSAGGEQYF. The CDR3 DNA is TGTGCCAGCAGCGCTGGGGGAGAGCAGTACTTC.

The V gene is TRBV6-5, the J gene TRBJ2-1; the match to TRBD2 covers 7 bases. V trimming: 8 bases; J trimming: 1 base; junction bases outside the gene matches: 2. In germline, CDR1 is MNHEY, CDR2 SVGAGI. The CDR3 covers 13 residues. CDR3 sequence reads: CASGAGSYNEQFF. For the CDR3, the DNA is TGTGCCAGCGGAGCGGGATCCTACAATGAGCAGTTCTTC.

Worth noting for this clone: The sample has other DNA sequences that encode this CDR3 too. The chain combines TRBV5-1 with TRBJ2-7; D is possibly TRBD2 (6 bases). This CDR3 is built from 12 residues. With 4 bases removed from V and 5 bases from J, the gap between germline ends came to 10 bases. The V gene's germline CDR1 is SGHRS and CDR2 YFSETQ. The CDR3 spells CASSPEGNEQYF. The CDR3 DNA reads as TGCGCCAGCAGCCCGGAGGGGAACGAGCAGTACTTC. Combining the CDR3 with reference TRBV5-1 and TRBJ2-7 gives the whole variable domain KAGVTQTPRYLIKTRGQQVTLSCSPISGHRSVSWYQQTPGQGLQFLFEYFSETQRNKGNFPGRFSGRQFSNSRSEMNVSTLELGDSALYLCASSPEGNEQYFGPGTRLTVT.

This chain connects TRBV29-1 to TRBJ2-7, with D perhaps TRBD1 (6 bases). V was clipped by 5 bases and J by 4 bases, with 15 bases between them. This CDR3 comprises 13 residues. In germline, CDR1 is SQVTM, CDR2 ANQGSEA. In DNA form, the CDR3 reads TGCAGCGTTTTCTCCGGGACATCTTACGAGCAGTACTTC. As protein: CSVFSGTSYEQYF.

The chain is built from TRBV27 and TRBJ2-1; D gene uncertain. This CDR3 has 16 amino acids. V dropped 1 base and J dropped 0 bases, with 10 bases sitting between them. Germline CDR1 is MNHEY and CDR2 is SMNVEV (reference sequence). The CDR3 reads CASSLLPPNSYNEQFF. CDR3 in DNA: TGTGCCAGCAGTTTATTACCGCCCAACTCCTACAATGAGCAGTTCTTC.

V usage is TRBV5-1 and J usage is TRBJ2-7; TRBD2 agrees at 12 bases. In germline, CDR1 is SGHRS, CDR2 YFSETQ. The CDR3 has 14 amino acids. J was trimmed by 3 bases and V by 3 bases; bases with no gene match: 1. The CDR3 protein is CASSWTSGNYEQYF. CDR3 DNA sequence: TGCGCCAGCAGCTGGACTAGCGGGAACTACGAGCAGTACTTC. The full variable domain, with the rest looked up from reference TRBV5-1 and TRBJ2-7, is KAGVTQTPRYLIKTRGQQVTLSCSPISGHRSVSWYQQTPGQGLQFLFEYFSETQRNKGNFPGRFSGRQFSNSRSEMNVSTLELGDSALYLCASSWTSGNYEQYFGPGTRLTVT.